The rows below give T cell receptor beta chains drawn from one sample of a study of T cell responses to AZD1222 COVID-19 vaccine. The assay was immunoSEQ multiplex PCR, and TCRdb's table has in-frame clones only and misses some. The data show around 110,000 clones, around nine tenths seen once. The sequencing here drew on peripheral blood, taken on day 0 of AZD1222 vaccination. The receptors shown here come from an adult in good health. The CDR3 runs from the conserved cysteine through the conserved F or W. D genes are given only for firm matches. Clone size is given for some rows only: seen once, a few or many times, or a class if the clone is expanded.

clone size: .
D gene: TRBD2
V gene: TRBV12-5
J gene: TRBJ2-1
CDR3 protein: CASGSGGAYNEQFF
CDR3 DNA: TGTGCTAGTGGCAGCGGGGGGGCCTACAATGAGCAGTTCTTC

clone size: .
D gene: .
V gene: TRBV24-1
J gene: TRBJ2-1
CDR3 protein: CATGDRKENNEQFF
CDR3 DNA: TGTGCCACCGGGGACCGCAAAGAGAACAATGAGCAGTTCTTC

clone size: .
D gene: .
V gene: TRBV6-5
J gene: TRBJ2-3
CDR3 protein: CASSYNPGATDTQYF
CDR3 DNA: TGTGCCAGCAGTTACAACCCAGGGGCAACAGATACGCAGTATTTT

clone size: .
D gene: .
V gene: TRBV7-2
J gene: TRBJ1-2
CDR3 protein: CASSLVAGPQGPYGYTF
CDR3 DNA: TGTGCCAGCAGCTTAGTAGCCGGGCCCCAGGGGCCCTATGGCTACACCTTC

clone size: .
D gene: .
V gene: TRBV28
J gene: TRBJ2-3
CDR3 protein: CASSTYTDTQYF
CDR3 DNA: TGTGCCAGCAGTACCTACACAGATACGCAGTATTTT

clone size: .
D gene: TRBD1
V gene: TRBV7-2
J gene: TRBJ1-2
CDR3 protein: CASSSRTGTNYGYTF
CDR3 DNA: TGTGCCAGCAGCTCCCGGACAGGGACTAACTATGGCTACACCTTC

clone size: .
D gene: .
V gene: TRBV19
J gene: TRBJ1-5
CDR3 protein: CASSIGGVGNQPQHF
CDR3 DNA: TGTGCCAGTAGTATAGGGGGGGTAGGCAATCAGCCCCAGCATTTT

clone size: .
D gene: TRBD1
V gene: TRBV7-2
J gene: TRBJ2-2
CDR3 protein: CASSFQGARVQSGELFF
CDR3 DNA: TGTGCCAGCAGCTTCCAGGGGGCGCGGGTTCAGAGCGGGGAGCTGTTTTTT

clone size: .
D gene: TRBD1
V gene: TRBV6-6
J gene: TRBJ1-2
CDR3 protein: CASSPTGSYGYTF
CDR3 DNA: TGTGCCAGCAGCCCGACAGGGTCCTATGGCTACACCTTC

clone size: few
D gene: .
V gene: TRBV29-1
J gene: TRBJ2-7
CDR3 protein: CSVAAGLQGSYEQYF
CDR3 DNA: TGCAGCGTCGCCGCTGGGTTACAGGGCTCCTACGAGCAGTACTTC

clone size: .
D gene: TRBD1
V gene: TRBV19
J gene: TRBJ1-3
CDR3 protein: CASTETGGGGNTIYF
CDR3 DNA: TGTGCCAGTACCGAGACAGGGGGCGGCGGAAACACCATATATTTT

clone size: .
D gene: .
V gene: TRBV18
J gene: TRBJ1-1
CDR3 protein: CASSPPGRMNTEAFF
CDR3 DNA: TGTGCCAGCTCACCTCCGGGACGGATGAACACTGAAGCTTTCTTT

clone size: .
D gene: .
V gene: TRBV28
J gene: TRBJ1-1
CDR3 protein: CASSQWGDNTEAFF
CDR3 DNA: TGTGCCAGCAGTCAATGGGGGGATAACACTGAAGCTTTCTTT

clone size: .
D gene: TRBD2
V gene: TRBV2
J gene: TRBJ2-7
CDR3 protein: CASSSSTSRVSEQYF
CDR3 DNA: TGTGCCAGCAGTTCCTCGACTAGCAGAGTCTCCGAGCAGTACTTC

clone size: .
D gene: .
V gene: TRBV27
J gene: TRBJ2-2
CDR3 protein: CASSLSSAGELFF
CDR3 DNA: TGTGCCAGCAGTCTATCCTCGGCTGGGGAGCTGTTTTTT

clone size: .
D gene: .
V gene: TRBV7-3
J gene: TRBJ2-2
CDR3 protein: CASSLNPRGNTGELFF
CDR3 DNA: TGTGCCAGCAGCTTAAACCCCAGGGGGAACACCGGGGAGCTGTTTTTT

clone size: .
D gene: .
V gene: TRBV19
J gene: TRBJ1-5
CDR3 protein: CASSPDKLQGMSNQPQHF
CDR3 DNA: TGTGCCAGTTCACCTGACAAACTACAGGGAATGAGCAATCAGCCCCAGCATTTT

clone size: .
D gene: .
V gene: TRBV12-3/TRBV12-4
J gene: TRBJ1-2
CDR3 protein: CASSFGNNYGYTF
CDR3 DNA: TGTGCCAGCAGTTTCGGCAACAACTATGGCTACACCTTC

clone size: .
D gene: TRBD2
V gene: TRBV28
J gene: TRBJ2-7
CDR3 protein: CASSLLTSGGQGEQYF
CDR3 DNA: TGTGCCAGCAGTTTATTGACTAGCGGGGGTCAGGGCGAGCAGTACTTC

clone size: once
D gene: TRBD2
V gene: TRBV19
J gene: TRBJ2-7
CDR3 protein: CASSIDLGGRYSYEQYF
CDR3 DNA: TGTGCCAGTAGTATAGATCTTGGCGGGAGGTATTCCTACGAGCAGTACTTC

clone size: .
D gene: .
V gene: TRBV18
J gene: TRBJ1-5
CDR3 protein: CASSPSQQNNQPQHF
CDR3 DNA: TGTGCCAGCTCGCCGTCACAGCAAAACAATCAGCCCCAGCATTTT

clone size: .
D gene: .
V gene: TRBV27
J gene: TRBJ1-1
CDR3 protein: CASSWGRTAQAFF
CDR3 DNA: TGTGCCAGCAGTTGGGGTAGGACAGCACAAGCTTTCTTT

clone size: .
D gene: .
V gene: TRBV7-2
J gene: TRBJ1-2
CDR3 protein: CASTPGGQGNYGYTF
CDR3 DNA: TGTGCCAGCACCCCCGGGGGGCAGGGTAACTATGGCTACACCTTC

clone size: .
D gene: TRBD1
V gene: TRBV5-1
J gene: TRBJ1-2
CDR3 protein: CASSPGGTGSGYTF
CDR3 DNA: TGCGCCAGCAGCCCCGGTGGGACAGGGAGTGGCTACACCTTC

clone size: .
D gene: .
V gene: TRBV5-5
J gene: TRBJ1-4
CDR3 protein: CASSLVGTTNEKLFF
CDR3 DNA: TGTGCCAGCAGCTTGGTGGGGACAACTAATGAAAAACTGTTTTTT

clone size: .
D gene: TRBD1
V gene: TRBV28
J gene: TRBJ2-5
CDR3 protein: CASSLTGQWKETQYF
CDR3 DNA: TGTGCCAGCAGTCTGACGGGACAGTGGAAAGAGACCCAGTACTTC

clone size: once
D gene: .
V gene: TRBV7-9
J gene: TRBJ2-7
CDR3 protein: CASSLARSYEQYF
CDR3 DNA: TGTGCCAGCAGCTTAGCGCGAAGCTACGAGCAGTACTTC

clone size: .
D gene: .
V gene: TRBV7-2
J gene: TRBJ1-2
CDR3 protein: CASSTGLSHGGYTF
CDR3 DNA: TGTGCCAGCAGCACGGGCCTCTCTCATGGAGGCTACACCTTC

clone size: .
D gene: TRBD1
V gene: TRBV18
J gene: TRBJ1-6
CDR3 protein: CASSPDRGNSPLHF
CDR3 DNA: TGTGCCAGCTCACCTGACAGGGGCAATTCACCCCTCCACTTT

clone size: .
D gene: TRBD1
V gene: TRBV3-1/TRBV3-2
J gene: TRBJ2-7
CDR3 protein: CASSHKRAGTGFSEQYF
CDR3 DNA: TGTGCCAGCAGCCACAAAAGGGCCGGGACAGGATTCAGCGAGCAGTACTTC